This T cell receptor (beta chain) stems from a study of identical twins. Study-wide points: Cord blood's abundant beta clonotypes had fewer insertions, unlike memory repertoires.

This clonotype was picked up many times. No antigen is known for it. TCRdb passed the 5' RACE reads through MiXCR, listing each CDR3 protein once. Of 120,000 to 150,000 distinct CDR3 sequences in the sample, roughly 3.5% are singletons; the top ten hold roughly 8%. Germline V CDR1 and CDR2: SEHNR, FQNEAQ (reference sequence). With 0 bases removed from V and 2 bases from J, the gap between germline ends came to 8 bases. The length of the CDR3 is 14 residues. This chain connects TRBV7-9 to TRBJ2-7; unclear D gene. The sequence was obtained from a man between 18 and 35 years old in good health. The sequencing input was memory T cells sorted from blood. In nucleotides, the CDR3 is TGTGCCAGCAGCTTAGCGCAGGACGCCTACGAGCAGTACTTC. It specifies CASSLAQDAYEQYF.